The rows below give T cell receptor beta chains drawn from one sample of a study of PD-L1 blockade in urothelial cancer. Libraries were prepared by immunoSEQ multiplex PCR; TCRdb keeps only in-frame clonotypes and omits some of them. This sample has 35,000 to 40,000 clones; roughly 87% occur once, and the top ten carry approximately 3.5%. The sequenced sample was PBMCs, obtained around atezolizumab (anti-PD-L1) treatment. These receptor sequences come from a man between 65 and 79 years old with urothelial cancer. Both conserved end residues are part of each CDR3. Fields, in order: clone size, V gene, CDR3 length, J gene, D gene, CDR3 DNA, CDR3 protein. A D gene is named only where the DNA matches it firmly. Clone size appears in some rows only: once, few, many, or a class for an expanded clone.

size: .
V: TRBV19
length: 15
J: TRBJ1-5
D: TRBD1
DNA: TGTGCCAGTAGTCCAATGACAGGGGTGGTGGTGCCCCAGCATTTT
CDR3: CASSPMTGVVVPQHF

size: .
V: TRBV19
length: 14
J: TRBJ2-7
D: TRBD1
DNA: TGTGCCAGTAGCCCGGACAGGGCCTCCTCCGAGCAGTACTTC
CDR3: CASSPDRASSEQYF

size: once
V: TRBV25-1
length: 16
J: TRBJ1-3
D: .
DNA: TGTGCCAGCAGTGAAGGAGGTGCAGGGGTGGGAAACACCATATATTTT
CDR3: CASSEGGAGVGNTIYF

size: .
V: TRBV27
length: 18
J: TRBJ2-2
D: TRBD2
DNA: TGTGCCAGCAGCCGAAAACTAGCGGGAGCATCGGTCACCGGGGAGCTGTTTTTT
CDR3: CASSRKLAGASVTGELFF

size: .
V: TRBV15
length: 14
J: TRBJ2-7
D: .
DNA: TGTGCCACCAGCAGCGGACTGCCGTCCTACGAGCAGTACTTC
CDR3: CATSSGLPSYEQYF

size: once
V: TRBV5-6
length: 14
J: TRBJ1-3
D: .
DNA: TGTGCCAGCAGCTTGGCAGGGGTTGGAAACACCATATATTTT
CDR3: CASSLAGVGNTIYF

size: .
V: TRBV5-5
length: 13
J: TRBJ1-1
D: .
DNA: TGTGCCAGCAGCTTGGTAGGGACTGTAGAAGCTTTCTTT
CDR3: CASSLVGTVEAFF

size: once
V: TRBV6-1
length: 16
J: TRBJ1-5
D: .
DNA: TGTGCCAGCAGTGAGGCGGGAGGGCCAGGCAATCAGCCCCAGCATTTT
CDR3: CASSEAGGPGNQPQHF

size: .
V: TRBV6-6
length: 16
J: TRBJ1-1
D: TRBD1
DNA: TGTGCCAGCAGTCTCTTTTTAGGACAGGGGCTCACTGAAGCTTTCTTT
CDR3: CASSLFLGQGLTEAFF

size: once
V: TRBV18
length: 15
J: TRBJ1-2
D: .
DNA: TGTGCCAGCTCACCACCGAGCAGCAGGGGCTCCGGCTACACCTTC
CDR3: CASSPPSSRGSGYTF

size: .
V: TRBV18
length: 15
J: TRBJ2-3
D: TRBD2
DNA: TGTGCCAGCTCACCACCTAGCGGGAGTCCAGATACGCAGTATTTT
CDR3: CASSPPSGSPDTQYF

size: .
V: TRBV6-1
length: 12
J: TRBJ2-1
D: .
DNA: TGTGCCAGCTCAAACAGTTACAATGAGCAGTTCTTC
CDR3: CASSNSYNEQFF

size: .
V: TRBV5-5
length: 16
J: TRBJ2-1
D: TRBD2
DNA: TGTGCCAGCAGCCCGGAGCCTAGCGGGAAGGTGAGTGAGCAGTTCTTC
CDR3: CASSPEPSGKVSEQFF

size: .
V: TRBV18
length: 17
J: TRBJ2-6
D: TRBD1
DNA: TGTGCCAGCTCACCACGACAGGGCGTAACTGGGGCCAACGTCCTGACTTTC
CDR3: CASSPRQGVTGANVLTF

size: once
V: TRBV27
length: 15
J: TRBJ2-5
D: TRBD1
DNA: TGTGCCAGCAGTCCTCATCGGACAGGGGGAGAGACCCAGTACTTC
CDR3: CASSPHRTGGETQYF

size: .
V: TRBV30
length: 12
J: TRBJ2-7
D: .
DNA: TGTGCCTGGAGTGTGAGTGCCTACGAGCAGTACTTC
CDR3: CAWSVSAYEQYF

size: .
V: TRBV10-3
length: 16
J: TRBJ1-3
D: TRBD1
DNA: TGTGCCATCAGGACAGGGATAGGATACTCTGGAAACACCATATATTTT
CDR3: CAIRTGIGYSGNTIYF